This entry lists 19 T cell receptor beta chains sequenced from one sample in a study of beta chain features in type 1 diabetes (dated by TCRdb to the late 2010s). Library creation used the immunoSEQ multiplex PCR assay. The High Capacity cDNA Reverse Transcription Kit was used to reverse transcribe all of the isolated RNA, meaning that expressed TCRB transcripts were what got sequenced. Drawn from immuneACCESS, this table holds only the in-frame rearrangements with V and J called that TCRdb kept. Clones are partly lost; checked studies trace under half to an unresolved V gene and leave the rest unexplained. For this sample there are just over 450,000 clones; 30% appear just once. The top ten hold about 0.065% of the sample. The specimen sequenced was naive CD4+ T cells from blood. Reading the label with the study, this specimen's cell subset or site is: true naive CD4+ T cells. The receptors here all came from a man between 18 and 35 years old in good health.

The gene calls are TRBV18 and TRBJ2-1; D is unclear. The CDR3 is made up of 14 amino acids. V was clipped by 5 bases and J by 5 bases, with 13 bases between them. The germline gives CDR1 KGHSH, CDR2 LQKENI. CDR3 amino acids: CASSGVAGNNEQFF. DNA for the CDR3: TGTGCCAGCTCAGGGGTAGCTGGGAACAATGAGCAGTTCTTC. Filled out from reference TRBV18 and TRBJ2-1, the complete variable domain reads NAGVMQNPRHLVRRRGQEARLRCSPMKGHSHVYWYRQLPEEGLKFMVYLQKENIIDESGMPKERFSAEFPKEGPSILRIQQVVRGDSAAYFCASSGVAGNNEQFFGPGTRLTVL.

This clone came up once. The chain links TRBV15 to TRBJ2-5; TRBD2 matches 8 bases. Germline CDR1 LNHNV, CDR2 YYDKDF (reference sequence). This CDR3 has 16 residues. V lost 4 bases and J lost 4; bases outside the gene matches: 11. CDR3 DNA: TGTGCCACCAGCAACCTAAGAGCGGGAGTAGTAGAGACCCAGTACTTC. Translating gives CATSNLRAGVVETQYF.

This clone has more than one count but fewer than ten. V usage is TRBV29-1 and J usage is TRBJ2-7; 7 bases are shared with TRBD1. Germline CDR1 and CDR2: SQVTM and ANQGSEA. V trimming: 4 bases; J trimming: 2 bases; junction bases outside the gene matches: 8. The CDR3 is 14 amino acids. The DNA of the CDR3 is TGCAGCGTTGCCTCACAGGGGATCGCCTACGAGCAGTACTTC. Its protein is CSVASQGIAYEQYF.

There are a few counts of this clone. The rearrangement links TRBV9 to TRBJ2-7; D perhaps matches TRBD2 (6 bases). The CDR3 totals 14 residues. V was cut by 0 bases and J by 4 bases, with 11 bases left in between. Germline V CDR1 and CDR2: SGDLS, YYNGEE. This CDR3 is CASSVGGNRYEQYF. The CDR3 nucleotides are TGTGCCAGCAGCGTAGGCGGGAATCGGTACGAGCAGTACTTC.

There are a few counts of this clone. J is TRBJ2-7 and V is TRBV7-9; D is ambiguous. CDR1 SEHNR and CDR2 FQNEAQ come from the germline V gene (reference sequence). The V end was cut by 4 bases, the J end by 0 bases, with 7 bases between. The CDR3 is made up of 13 amino acids. CDR3 in amino acids: CASSSPSSYEQYF. DNA for the CDR3: TGTGCCAGCAGCTCCCCGAGCTCCTACGAGCAGTACTTC.

With regard to this clone: The same CDR3 also results from other DNA sequences found in this sample. This rearrangement joins TRBV30 to TRBJ1-5; 7 bases line up with TRBD1. Germline trimming cut 3 bases from V and 6 bases from J; bases unmatched to any gene: 5. This CDR3 is 13 amino acids long. CDR1 and CDR2 (germline): GTSNPN, SVGIG (reference sequence). The CDR3 region has the DNA TGTGCCTGGAGCCGACAGGGAGGTCAGCCCCAGCATTTT. Its translation is CAWSRQGGQPQHF.

The chain couples TRBV6-1 to TRBJ1-1; 7 positions match TRBD1. V lost 7 bases and J lost 3; bases outside the gene matches: 8. This CDR3 comprises 14 residues. Germline assignment: CDR1 MNHNS and CDR2 SASEGT. The CDR3: CASIRDSWDTEAFF. The CDR3 region has the DNA TGTGCCAGCATCAGGGACAGCTGGGACACTGAAGCTTTCTTT.

The sample holds a few counts of this clone. The chain joins TRBV5-1 to TRBJ2-7; the D is unclear. Germline V CDR1 and CDR2: SGHRS, YFSETQ. Trimming left V 4 bases short and J 2 bases short, with 7 bases between. The CDR3 consists of 12 residues. This CDR3 reads CASSNGAYEQYF. The CDR3, as DNA: TGCGCCAGCAGCAACGGCGCCTACGAGCAGTACTTC.

The chain carries TRBV7-9 and TRBJ1-1; tentatively, D is TRBD1 (5 bases). Germline loops: CDR1 SEHNR, CDR2 FQNEAQ (reference sequence). The CDR3 sequence is 15 residues long. Trimming took 4 bases from V and 5 from J, leaving 17 bases between them. CDR3 region: CASSSRDTYGTEAFF. Here the CDR3 DNA reads TGTGCCAGCAGCTCCAGGGATACCTACGGGACTGAAGCTTTCTTT.

The chain employs TRBV30 and TRBJ2-7; no firm D call. Germline assignment: CDR1 GTSNPN and CDR2 SVGIG (reference sequence). CDR3 length: 11 residues. Trimming left V 5 bases short and J 3 bases short, with 8 bases between. Here the CDR3 reads CAWVQNYEQYF. Written as DNA, the CDR3 is TGTGCCTGGGTACAGAACTACGAGCAGTACTTC.

The chain uses TRBV30 and TRBJ2-1; D might be TRBD1 or TRBD2, each matching 5 bases. The germline V and J ends were trimmed by 3 bases and 0 bases, with 12 bases remaining between them. Germline-derived CDR1 and CDR2 are GTSNPN and SVGIG (reference sequence). The CDR3 extends over 15 amino acids. The CDR3 DNA sequence: TGTGCCTGGAGACTTCCGGGACGCTCCTACAATGAGCAGTTCTTC. This gives the protein CAWRLPGRSYNEQFF. The variable domain in full, with the rest retrieved from reference TRBV30 and TRBJ2-1, is SQTIHQWPATLVQPVGSPLSLECTVEGTSNPNLYWYRQAAGRGLQLLFYSVGIGQISSEVPQNLSASRPQDRQFILSSKKLLLSDSGFYLCAWRLPGRSYNEQFFGPGTRLTVL.

The genes are TRBV5-6 and TRBJ2-7; D possibly matches TRBD1 or TRBD2 (6 bases each). Germline loops: CDR1 SGHDT, CDR2 YYEEEE. This CDR3 comprises 16 residues. The V end lost 5 bases, the J end lost 0 bases, and 18 bases lay between the germline ends. The CDR3 sequence is CASSRDWGASSYEQYF. CDR3 DNA sequence: TGTGCCAGCAGTCGAGATTGGGGGGCGAGCTCCTACGAGCAGTACTTC.

The J gene is TRBJ2-5, the V gene TRBV5-1, with 7 bases lining up with TRBD1. The CDR3 loop spans 14 amino acids. Germline CDR1 SGHRS, CDR2 YFSETQ. V lost 1 base and J lost 5; bases outside the gene matches: 5. The CDR3 here is CASSLPDRVETQYF. CDR3 sequence (DNA): TGCGCCAGCAGCTTGCCCGACAGGGTTGAGACCCAGTACTTC.

Only a few counts were recorded for this clone. The V gene is TRBV28, the J gene TRBJ2-7, with no clear D. Germline assignment: CDR1 MDHEN and CDR2 SYDVKM. This CDR3 has 14 amino acids. V lost 4 bases and J lost 2, with 12 bases in between. This CDR3 reads CASSSSGPPYEQYF. The CDR3 DNA sequence: TGTGCCAGCAGTTCCTCGGGCCCCCCCTACGAGCAGTACTTC.

This sequence joins TRBV30 and TRBJ2-1; 8 nucleotides line up with TRBD2. Unmatched junction bases numbered 4, after V lost 5 bases and J lost 4 bases. There are 13 residues in the CDR3. Looked up from germline, CDR1 is GTSNPN and CDR2 is SVGIG (reference sequence). The CDR3: CAWSGGQYNEQFF. CDR3 coding DNA: TGTGCCTGGTCGGGAGGGCAGTACAATGAGCAGTTCTTC.

With regard to this clone: The junction differs from germline at one of its ends, possibly a read error. V and J are TRBV7-7 and TRBJ2-1; TRBD2 matches at 9 bases. The CDR3 runs to 15 residues. Germline V gene lookup returns CDR1 SSHAT and CDR2 FNYEAQ (reference sequence). DNA for the CDR3: TGTGCTAGCAGCTTTCTAGCGGGGCCGAACAATGAGCAGTTCTTC. This translates into CASSFLAGPNNEQFF.

The chain employs TRBV19 and TRBJ2-5; D gene unclear. CDR3 length: 14 amino acids. Germline lookup yields CDR1 LNHDA and CDR2 SQIVND (reference sequence). V lost 5 bases, J lost 7 bases, and 17 bases lay in between. CDR3 sequence: CASSGGSREGTQYF. CDR3 bases: TGTGCCAGTAGTGGCGGATCAAGAGAAGGGACCCAGTACTTC.

This clone was observed a handful of times. This chain uses TRBV25-1 with TRBJ1-2; D is ambiguous. From germline, CDR1 is MGHDK and CDR2 SYGVNS. Trimming cost V 2 bases and J 4 bases, with 17 bases left between them. The CDR3 sequence is 16 residues long. The CDR3 nucleotides read TGTGCCAGCAGTGAAGCGGGGAACAGTCTATTCTATGGCTACACCTTC. Translation: CASSEAGNSLFYGYTF.

In the case of this clone: The sample has other DNA sequences that encode this CDR3 too. The chain joins TRBV5-1 to TRBJ2-3, with a weak D call TRBD2 (5 bases). V was trimmed by 3 bases and J by 0 bases, leaving 8 bases between them. Germline V CDR1 and CDR2: SGHRS, YFSETQ. The CDR3 runs to 14 residues. The CDR3 protein is CASSSSGSTDTQYF. The CDR3 nucleotides read TGCGCCAGCAGCTCCAGCGGAAGCACAGATACGCAGTATTTT.